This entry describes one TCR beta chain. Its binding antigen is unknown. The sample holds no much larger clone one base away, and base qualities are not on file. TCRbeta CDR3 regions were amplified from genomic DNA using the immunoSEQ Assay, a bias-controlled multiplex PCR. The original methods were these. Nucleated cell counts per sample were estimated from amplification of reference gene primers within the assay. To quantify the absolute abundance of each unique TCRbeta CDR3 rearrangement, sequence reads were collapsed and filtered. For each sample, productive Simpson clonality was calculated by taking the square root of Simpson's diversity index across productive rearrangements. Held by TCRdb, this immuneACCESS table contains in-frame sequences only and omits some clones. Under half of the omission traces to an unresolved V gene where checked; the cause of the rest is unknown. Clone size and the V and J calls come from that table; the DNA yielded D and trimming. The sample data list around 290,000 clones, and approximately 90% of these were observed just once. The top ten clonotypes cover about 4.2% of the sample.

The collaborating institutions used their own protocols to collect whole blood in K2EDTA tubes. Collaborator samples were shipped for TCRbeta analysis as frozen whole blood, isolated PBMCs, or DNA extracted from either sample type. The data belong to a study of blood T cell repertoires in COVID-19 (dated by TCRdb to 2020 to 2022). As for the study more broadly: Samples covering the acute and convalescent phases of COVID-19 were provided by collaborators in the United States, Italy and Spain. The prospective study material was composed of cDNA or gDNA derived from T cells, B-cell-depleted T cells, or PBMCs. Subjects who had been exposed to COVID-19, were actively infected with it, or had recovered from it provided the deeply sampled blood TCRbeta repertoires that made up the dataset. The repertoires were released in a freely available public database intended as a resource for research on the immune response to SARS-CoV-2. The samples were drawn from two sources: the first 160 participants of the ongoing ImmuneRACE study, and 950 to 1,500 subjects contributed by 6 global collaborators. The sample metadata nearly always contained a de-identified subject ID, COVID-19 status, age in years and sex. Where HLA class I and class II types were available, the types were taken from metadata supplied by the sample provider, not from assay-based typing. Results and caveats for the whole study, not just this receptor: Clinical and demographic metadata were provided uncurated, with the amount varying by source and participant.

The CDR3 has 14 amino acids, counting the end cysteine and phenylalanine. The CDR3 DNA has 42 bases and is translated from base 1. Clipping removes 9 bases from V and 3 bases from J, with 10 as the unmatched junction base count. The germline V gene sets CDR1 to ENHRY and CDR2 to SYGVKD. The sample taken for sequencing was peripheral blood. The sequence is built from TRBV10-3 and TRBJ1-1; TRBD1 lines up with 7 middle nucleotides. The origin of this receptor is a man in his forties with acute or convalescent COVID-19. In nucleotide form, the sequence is TGTGCCATTCGACAGGGCGAGGGGGACACTGAAGCTTTCTTT. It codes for CAIRQGEGDTEAFF.